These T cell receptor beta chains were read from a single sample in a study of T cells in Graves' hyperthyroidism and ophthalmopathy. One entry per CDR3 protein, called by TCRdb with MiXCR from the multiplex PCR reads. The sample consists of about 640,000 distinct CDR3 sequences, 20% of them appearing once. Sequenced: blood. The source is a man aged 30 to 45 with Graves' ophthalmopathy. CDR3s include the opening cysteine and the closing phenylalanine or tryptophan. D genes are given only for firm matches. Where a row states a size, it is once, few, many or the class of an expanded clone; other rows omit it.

TGTGCCAGCGTTTTTGCCGTTGGGGGGCCCCAGCATTTT CASVFAVGGPQHF TRBJ1-5 - TRBV6-2/TRBV6-3 -
TGTGCCAGCAGCTACAACTCCTACGAGCGGTACTTC CASSYNSYERYF TRBJ2-7 - TRBV2 -
TGTGCCAGCAGTTACGGGAAACAGCCCCAGCATTTT CASSYGKQPQHF TRBJ1-5 - TRBV6-2/TRBV6-3 -
TGTGCCAGCAGTTACGCCGGACAGGATAATGAAAAACTGTTTTTT CASSYAGQDNEKLFF TRBJ1-4 - TRBV6-2/TRBV6-3 TRBD1
TGCGCCAGCAGCTTACGCACAGGGGATGGAAACACCATATATTTT CASSLRTGDGNTIYF TRBJ1-3 - TRBV5-1 TRBD1
TGTGCCAGCAGCCAAGAAGCCGGAGACTACGAGCAGTACTTC CASSQEAGDYEQYF TRBJ2-7 few TRBV14 -
TGTGCCAGCAGTAAACAGGGGACAGACAACTACGAGCAGTACTTC CASSKQGTDNYEQYF TRBJ2-7 once TRBV28 TRBD1
TGTGCCAGTAGTGCTCGGACTAGCGGGAGGGACAATGAGCAGTTCTTC CASSARTSGRDNEQFF TRBJ2-1 - TRBV19 TRBD2
TGTGCCAGCAGCCAAGAGGGGACCCGACAGTACTTC CASSQEGTRQYF TRBJ2-7 few TRBV14 -
TGTGCCAGCAGTTACTCCAGGGGATCCAATAATTCACCCCTCCACTTT CASSYSRGSNNSPLHF TRBJ1-6 - TRBV6-6 -
TGTGCCAGCAGCTCGGGGACTAGCGGGAGGGTAGTGGAGACCCAGTACTTC CASSSGTSGRVVETQYF TRBJ2-5 few TRBV7-8 TRBD2
TGTGCCTGGGCGGTAGACAATCAGCCCCAGCATTTT CAWAVDNQPQHF TRBJ1-5 many TRBV30 -
TGTGCCAGCAGCCCGATGGGACAGGGTCGGAATGAGCAGTTCTTC CASSPMGQGRNEQFF TRBJ2-1 many TRBV28 TRBD1
TGCAGTGCTAGCTGGGGGATTGACACCGGGGAGCTGTTTTTT CSASWGIDTGELFF TRBJ2-2 - TRBV20-1 -
TGTGCCAGCAGTCCCCAGACTAGCGGGAGAATCTACACCGGGGAGCTGTTTTTT CASSPQTSGRIYTGELFF TRBJ2-2 - TRBV27 TRBD2
TGCAGCGTTCCGGGGGGGGGCTCTGAAGCTTTCTTT CSVPGGGSEAFF TRBJ1-1 few TRBV29-1 -
TGTGCCAGCAGTTTTGCAGGGCAGGTACCAGATACGCAGTATTTT CASSFAGQVPDTQYF TRBJ2-3 few TRBV28 -
TGTGCCAGCAGTTACTCGATATTTGCGACAGGGGGGAATCAGCCCCAGCATTTT CASSYSIFATGGNQPQHF TRBJ1-5 few TRBV6-5 TRBD1
TGTGCCAGCTCACCACCCGGAACGACGGCCCTTGAAGCTTTCTTT CASSPPGTTALEAFF TRBJ1-1 many TRBV18 -
TGTGCCAGCAGCCAAGTGGAGGGCGCGAGGGGCTACACCTTC CASSQVEGARGYTF TRBJ1-2 many TRBV3-1 -
TGTGCCAGCAGCTTAGTGCAGAATGAAAAACTGTTTTTT CASSLVQNEKLFF TRBJ1-4 few TRBV13 -
TGCAGTGCTAGCGGGACAGGGGGTCGGCTTGGCTACACCTTC CSASGTGGRLGYTF TRBJ1-2 many TRBV20-1 TRBD1
TGTGCCACCCGCGAGGGGTATAGCAATCAGCCCCAGCATTTT CATREGYSNQPQHF TRBJ1-5 many TRBV6-1 -
TGCGCCAGCAGCCCGCTGTCGGACAGGGCCGGAGATACGCAGTATTTT CASSPLSDRAGDTQYF TRBJ2-3 - TRBV5-1 TRBD1
TGCAGTGCTAGAGGGGCTAGCGTGGGAGAGCAGTACTTC CSARGASVGEQYF TRBJ2-7 - TRBV20-1 -
TGTGCCTGGACCCCCGGGACAGCTAATGAAAAACTGTTTTTT CAWTPGTANEKLFF TRBJ1-4 many TRBV30 TRBD1
TGTGCCAGCAGTCCGAACACTGAAGCTTTCTTT CASSPNTEAFF TRBJ1-1 many TRBV28 -
TGTGCCAGCAGCTTAAGGACTAGCGACACAGATACGCAGTATTTT CASSLRTSDTDTQYF TRBJ2-3 many TRBV11-1 TRBD2
TGTGCCAGCAGTGCCCGACAGGGTTCCACGAGCTCTGGGGCCAACGTCCTGACTTTC CASSARQGSTSSGANVLTF TRBJ2-6 - TRBV25-1 TRBD1
TGTGCCAGCCTTCGGACAGGGAGGTCGGAAGAGACCCAGTACTTC CASLRTGRSEETQYF TRBJ2-5 - TRBV27 TRBD1
TGTGCCAGCAGTGACCGGCACCGCTCTGGGGCCAACGTCCTGACTTTC CASSDRHRSGANVLTF TRBJ2-6 once TRBV25-1 -
TGCAGTGCTAGAGGGTCTCGTCTAGCGGTTTCCTACGAGCAGTACTTC CSARGSRLAVSYEQYF TRBJ2-7 - TRBV20-1 TRBD2
TGTGCCACCAGTGAGGATCCCGGGACGGCCTATTACAATGAGCAGTTCTTC CATSEDPGTAYYNEQFF TRBJ2-1 few TRBV24-1 -
TGTGCCAGCAGTCCCCCAGCTAGCGGGAGAGCCTACAATGAGCAGTTCTTC CASSPPASGRAYNEQFF TRBJ2-1 many TRBV28 TRBD2
TGTGCCAGCACCTCCGGAGTCATGAACACTGAAGCTTTCTTT CASTSGVMNTEAFF TRBJ1-1 many TRBV7-2 -
TGTGCCAGCTCATCTGATACGGCAGGGGGCTGGATTGGTGAAAAACTGTTTTTT CASSSDTAGGWIGEKLFF TRBJ1-4 - TRBV18 TRBD1
TGCGCCAGCAGCTTGGAAGCGGGAGGGGAGACCCAGTACTTC CASSLEAGGETQYF TRBJ2-5 - TRBV5-1 TRBD2
TGTGCCAGCAGTATCGACAGGGGGCTGTACAATGAGCAGTTCTTC CASSIDRGLYNEQFF TRBJ2-1 few TRBV6-1 TRBD1
TGTGCCAGCAGCTCTTTGGCGGCCACGGGCGAGCAGTACTTC CASSSLAATGEQYF TRBJ2-7 many TRBV11-2 -
TGCAGCGGAAACTCGGACAGGGGCCTCGTGGATGAGCAGTTCTTC CSGNSDRGLVDEQFF TRBJ2-1 - TRBV29-1 TRBD1
TGTGCCAGCAGTCCATGGACTAGCGGGAGGTCCTACAATGAGCAGTTCTTC CASSPWTSGRSYNEQFF TRBJ2-1 few TRBV28 TRBD2
TGTGTCAGCAGCCAAGAGAGGGTCGCTAACACTGAAGCTTTCTTT CVSSQERVANTEAFF TRBJ1-1 - TRBV3-1 -
TGTGCCAGCAGCCAAGTCCCCGGGACATATGATAGGCAGTACTTC CASSQVPGTYDRQYF TRBJ2-7 few TRBV11-2 -
TGTGCCAGCAGAATAAATACGGGATCCCTTTCTAACTATGGCTACACCTTC CASRINTGSLSNYGYTF TRBJ1-2 few TRBV6-2/TRBV6-3 -
TGCGCCAGCAGCCAAGATGGGGGTGGCATGAACACTGAAGCTTTCTTT CASSQDGGGMNTEAFF TRBJ1-1 few TRBV4-1 -
TGTGCCAGCAGCCCCGGGACTAGCGGGATTAGATACGAGCAGTACTTC CASSPGTSGIRYEQYF TRBJ2-7 many TRBV3-1 TRBD2
TGTGCCATCAGTGGGACAGGGGGGCAAGAGACCCAGTACTTC CAISGTGGQETQYF TRBJ2-5 - TRBV10-3 TRBD1
TGTGCCAGCAGTCTTCAGGGGGCGCCTCAGCCCCAGCATTTT CASSLQGAPQPQHF TRBJ1-5 few TRBV2 TRBD1
TGTGCCAGCAGCCGCGGTGTAGGAGGTCGGGACATTCAGTACTTC CASSRGVGGRDIQYF TRBJ2-4 - TRBV7-2 -